Shown below are 26 T cell receptor beta chains from a single sample sequenced in a study of blood T cell repertoires in COVID-19. The repertoire was sequenced with immunoSEQ multiplex PCR; TCRdb's copy has only in-frame clones and lacks some. In the table there are under 100,000 clones, approximately 87% of which are singletons. Sequencing was performed on peripheral blood. These TCRs come from a human donor in a cohort sampled during active COVID-19.

The CDR3 region is CASSQRLAGTRGGEQYF. CDR3 sequence (DNA): TGTGCCAGCAGCCAGAGACTAGCGGGAACCAGGGGGGGGGAGCAGTACTTC. The rearrangement uses TRBV3-1 (or the pseudogene TRBV3-2) and TRBJ2-7; 11 bases agree with TRBD2. The V and J ends lost 3 bases and 7 bases, in that order; junction bases with no gene match: 14. Germline CDR1 LGHDT, CDR2 YNNKEL (reference sequence). This CDR3 contains 17 residues.

CDR3 loop: CASSLAELGPSYNEQFF. CDR3 DNA sequence: TGTGCCAGCAGCTTAGCCGAGCTGGGGCCCTCCTACAATGAGCAGTTCTTC. The gene calls are TRBV7-9 and TRBJ2-1; possibly TRBD1 for D (5 bases). Germline V gene lookup returns CDR1 SEHNR and CDR2 FQNEAQ (reference sequence). V was shortened by 0 bases and J by 0 bases, with 12 bases between the two germline ends. The CDR3 is 17 amino acids. The variable domain in full, with the rest retrieved from reference TRBV7-9 and TRBJ2-1, is DTGVSQNPRHKITKRGQNVTFRCDPISEHNRLYWYRQTLGQGPEFLTYFQNEAQLEKSRLLSDRFSAERPKGSFSTLEIQRTEQGDSAMYLCASSLAELGPSYNEQFFGPGTRLTVL.

This clone is a singleton in its sample. The rearrangement joins TRBV19 to TRBJ2-3, with D perhaps TRBD2 (5 bases). The CDR3 consists of 14 residues. The germline V and J ends were trimmed by 6 bases and 1 base, with 11 bases remaining between them. Looked up from germline, CDR1 is LNHDA and CDR2 is SQIVND (reference sequence). The CDR3 is CASRSLRGTDTQYF. The CDR3 coding sequence is TGTGCCAGTAGATCACTGAGGGGCACAGATACGCAGTATTTT.

Only one count was recorded for this clone. The gene calls are TRBV28 and TRBJ1-2; the D gene is possibly TRBD1 (5 bases). Looked up from germline, CDR1 is MDHEN and CDR2 is SYDVKM. The CDR3 covers 13 residues. V was cut by 7 bases and J by 4 bases, with 13 bases left in between. This CDR3 is CASTVGHLYGYTF. In DNA, the CDR3 is TGTGCCAGCACCGTCGGACATCTCTATGGCTACACCTTC.

The CDR3 nucleotides are TGTGCCGGTCTGGCGGGACTCGGGGAGAACACCGGGGAGCTGTTTTTT. It translates to CAGLAGLGENTGELFF. The chain employs TRBV5-3 and TRBJ2-2; D might be TRBD2 (6 bases). Being an ORF, TRBV5-3 has a function that is uncertain. The CDR3 contains 16 residues. The V and J ends lost 10 bases and 1 base respectively, with 20 bases between them.

The chain employs TRBV27 and TRBJ2-6, with D perhaps matching TRBD1 (5 bases). Per the germline V gene, CDR1 is MNHEY and CDR2 is SMNVEV (reference sequence). V was trimmed by 2 bases and J by 0 bases, leaving 8 bases between them. This CDR3 is built from 16 residues. Written as DNA, the CDR3 is TGTGCCAGCAGTTTAGACAGTTCCTCTGGGGCCAACGTCCTGACTTTC. This gives the protein CASSLDSSSGANVLTF.

This clone was seen just once. J is TRBJ1-6 and V is TRBV5-1; TRBD1 matches at 9 bases. The CDR3 sequence is 14 residues long. With 0 bases clipped from V and 9 bases from J, the junction kept 1 base outside the gene matches. The germline V gene encodes CDR1 SGHRS and CDR2 YFSETQ. The CDR3 loop reads CASSLGQGVSPLHF. In nucleotides, the CDR3 is TGCGCCAGCAGCTTGGGACAGGGGGTTTCACCCCTCCACTTT.

V and J are TRBV3-1 (or the pseudogene TRBV3-2) and TRBJ2-5; 8 positions match TRBD2. This CDR3 comprises 21 residues. The V gene's germline CDR1 is LGHDT and CDR2 YNNKEL (reference sequence). Unmatched junction bases numbered 23, after V lost 0 bases and J lost 5 bases. CDR3 in amino acids: CASSQDRREGLVGAKLETQYF. CDR3 sequence (DNA): TGTGCCAGCAGCCAAGATCGCCGGGAGGGCCTGGTCGGGGCCAAATTGGAGACCCAGTACTTC.

The chain uses TRBV3-1 (or the pseudogene TRBV3-2) and TRBJ2-7; D possibly corresponds to TRBD2 (5 bases). Trimming took 0 bases from V and 1 from J, leaving 10 bases between them. The CDR3 loop spans 15 amino acids. Looked up from germline, CDR1 is LGHDT and CDR2 is YNNKEL (reference sequence). The CDR3 is CASSQEGVGSYEQYF. The CDR3 nucleotides read TGTGCCAGCAGCCAAGAGGGAGTAGGATCCTACGAGCAGTACTTC.

V is TRBV7-2 and J is TRBJ2-7; tentatively, D is TRBD1 (5 bases). CDR1 and CDR2 (germline): SGHTA, FQGNSA. V lost 0 bases to trimming and J lost 2 bases, with 14 bases between them. The CDR3 is 16 residues long. The CDR3 here is CASSLASPQGAYEQYF. In DNA form, the CDR3 reads TGTGCCAGCAGCTTAGCGAGTCCCCAAGGGGCCTACGAGCAGTACTTC. Variable domain in full (rest from reference TRBV7-2 and TRBJ2-7): GAGVSQSPSNKVTEKGKDVELRCDPISGHTALYWYRQSLGQGLEFLIYFQGNSAPDKSGLPSDRFSAERTGGSVSTLTIQRTQQEDSAVYLCASSLASPQGAYEQYFGPGTRLTVT.

This chain uses TRBV2 with TRBJ2-1; no reliable D call. V lost 2 bases and J 3 bases, leaving 11 bases between the germline ends. The germline V gene encodes CDR1 SNHLY and CDR2 FYNNEI. The CDR3 has 15 amino acids. In nucleotides, the CDR3 is TGTGCCAGCAGTGAAAGACAACCCCTCTACAATGAGCAGTTCTTC. Its translation: CASSERQPLYNEQFF.

The V gene is TRBV24-1, the J gene TRBJ2-5; the match to TRBD1 covers 8 bases. This CDR3 spans 15 amino acids. Per the germline V gene, CDR1 is KGHDR and CDR2 is SFDVKD. The V segment lost 5 bases and the J segment 4 bases; nucleotides outside the gene matches: 8. CDR3 bases: TGTGCCACCAGTGCAGGACAGGGCCTAGGAGAGACCCAGTACTTC. Its translation: CATSAGQGLGETQYF.

The chain is built from TRBV19 and TRBJ2-5; 7 nucleotides match TRBD1. The CDR3 is 17 residues long. CDR1 LNHDA and CDR2 SQIVND come from the germline V gene (reference sequence). Losses at the gene ends were 4 bases for V and 9 bases for J; bases not matched to a gene: 20. CDR3 in amino acids: CASSTSSGTATSVAQYF. The CDR3 DNA is TGTGCCAGTAGTACCTCTTCCGGGACAGCGACCTCGGTGGCCCAGTACTTC.

This clone was observed a few times. The genes are TRBV20-1 and TRBJ1-1; the D gene is possibly TRBD1 (6 bases). V lost 3 bases and J 0 bases, leaving 8 bases between the germline ends. CDR3 length: 13 residues. Germline V lookup: CDR1 DFQATT, CDR2 SNEGSKA (reference sequence). DNA for the CDR3: TGCAGTGCTAGTGGGACATTGAACACTGAAGCTTTCTTT. This encodes CSASGTLNTEAFF.

The genes are TRBV28 and TRBJ1-5, with TRBD1 matching 7 bases. Per the germline V gene, CDR1 is MDHEN and CDR2 is SYDVKM. The length of the CDR3 is 16 residues. The V segment lost 4 bases and the J segment 4 bases; nucleotides outside the gene matches: 10. CDR3 in amino acids: CASSSGGTDINQPQHF. DNA for the CDR3: TGTGCCAGCAGTTCGGGCGGGACAGATATTAATCAGCCCCAGCATTTT.

The J gene is TRBJ2-7, the V gene TRBV9, with 8 bases aligning to TRBD2. Germline trimming cut 4 bases from V and 2 bases from J; bases unmatched to any gene: 8. Germline V gene sequence: CDR1 SGDLS, CDR2 YYNGEE. CDR3 length: 15 amino acids. CDR3 sequence (DNA): TGTGCCAGCAGCTTATCAACTAGCGGTGCCTACGAGCAGTACTTC. Translating gives CASSLSTSGAYEQYF.

The chain uses TRBV28 and TRBJ2-1, with TRBD1 matching over 7 bases. The CDR3 sequence is 16 residues long. J lost 4 bases, V lost 1 base, and 7 bases had no gene match. Germline CDR1 reads MDHEN; CDR2 reads SYDVKM. The chain's CDR3 is CASSLSPGQMYNEQFF. CDR3 nucleotides: TGTGCCAGCAGTTTATCCCCGGGACAGATGTACAATGAGCAGTTCTTC. The entire variable domain, with the rest obtained from reference TRBV28 and TRBJ2-1, is as follows: DVKVTQSSRYLVKRTGEKVFLECVQDMDHENMFWYRQDPGLGLRLIYFSYDVKMKEKGDIPEGYSVSREKKERFSLILESASTNQTSMYLCASSLSPGQMYNEQFFGPGTRLTVL.

The chain combines TRBV27 with TRBJ2-1; TRBD2 matches at 7 bases. Looked up from germline, CDR1 is MNHEY and CDR2 is SMNVEV (reference sequence). The trim removed 4 bases at V and 7 bases at J, leaving 4 bases unmatched. This CDR3 is built from 13 residues. The CDR3 reads CASSSGTMNEQFF. In DNA form, the CDR3 reads TGTGCCAGCAGTTCCGGGACTATGAATGAGCAGTTCTTC.

This clone has a handful of counts. The chain combines TRBV19 with TRBJ1-2, with no clear D. The CDR3 is 16 residues long. Between the trimmed V and J ends, which lost 5 bases and 0 bases, there was a span of 16 bases. CDR1 and CDR2 from the germline V gene are LNHDA and SQIVND (reference sequence). The CDR3 reads CASSSRTTHSNYGYTF. CDR3 DNA: TGTGCCAGTAGTTCCCGAACGACACATTCTAACTATGGCTACACCTTC.

The rearrangement joins TRBV9 to TRBJ2-1; no firm D call. This CDR3 has 15 residues. V was cut by 3 bases and J by 1 base, with 11 bases left in between. CDR1 and CDR2 from the germline V gene are SGDLS and YYNGEE. CDR3 nucleotide sequence: TGTGCCAGCAGCGCCCAGCCCGGGTCCTACAATGAGCAGTTCTTC. Translation: CASSAQPGSYNEQFF.

V is TRBV25-1 and J is TRBJ2-1; D remains unclear. The V gene lost 3 bases and the J gene lost 7 bases, with 10 bases spanning the gap. CDR1 is MGHDK, CDR2 SYGVNS, per germline. The CDR3 runs to 13 residues. The CDR3 bases are TGTGCCAGCAGTGATTACTCCCCAAATGAGCAGTTCTTC. It yields the protein CASSDYSPNEQFF.

In its sample, this clone was seen a few times. The chain joins TRBV19 to TRBJ1-2, with D uncertain. Germline CDR1 is LNHDA and CDR2 is SQIVND (reference sequence). This CDR3 comprises 12 residues. Deletions cut 7 bases from V and 3 bases from J, with 9 bases between. The CDR3 bases are TGTGCCAGTACCCAGAGGGACTATGGCTACACCTTC. It yields the protein CASTQRDYGYTF.

This chain joins TRBV7-8 and TRBJ2-5; a weak D match, TRBD1 (6 bases). CDR3 length: 15 residues. The germline CDR1 and CDR2 sequences are SGHVS and FQNEAQ. The germline V and J ends were trimmed by 5 bases and 1 base, with 14 bases remaining between them. CDR3 sequence: CASSLLTGPQETQYF. CDR3 bases: TGTGCCAGCAGCCTCTTGACAGGTCCCCAAGAGACCCAGTACTTC.

This clone was detected only a few times. As DNA, the CDR3 is TGTGCCAGCAGCGTAGCTACGATGGGGATGTGGGGGAACAGGGAAGATACGCAGTATTTT. Protein sequence: CASSVATMGMWGNREDTQYF. The chain recombines TRBV9 with TRBJ2-3; the D gene is possibly TRBD1 (6 bases). Germline V gives CDR1 SGDLS, CDR2 YYNGEE. The CDR3 totals 20 residues. Trimming left V 0 bases short and J 5 bases short, with 28 bases between.

This clone was counted between two and nine times. This chain joins TRBV19 and TRBJ2-1; 9 nucleotides line up with TRBD1. The CDR3 totals 15 residues. Germline loops: CDR1 LNHDA, CDR2 SQIVND (reference sequence). With V trimmed by 5 bases and J by 2 bases, 4 bases remained unmatched. Here the CDR3 DNA reads TGTGCCAGTAGTCCCGACAGGGGGACCTACAATGAGCAGTTCTTC. Translation: CASSPDRGTYNEQFF. Using reference TRBV19 and TRBJ2-1 for the parts outside the CDR3, the full variable domain is DGGITQSPKYLFRKEGQNVTLSCEQNLNHDAMYWYRQDPGQGLRLIYYSQIVNDFQKGDIAEGYSVSREKKESFPLTVTSAQKNPTAFYLCASSPDRGTYNEQFFGPGTRLTVL.

This clone showed up just a few times. V is TRBV2 and J is TRBJ2-1; no clear D gene. Germline V gives CDR1 SNHLY, CDR2 FYNNEI. Trimming pared 6 bases from V and 6 bases from J, leaving 6 bases between. The CDR3 loop spans 11 amino acids. CDR3 nucleotide sequence: TGTGCCAGCAGGGGCCCCAATGAGCAGTTCTTC. This gives the protein CASRGPNEQFF.